This TCR beta chain appears in the sequencing data of a study of regulatory T cells in long-lasting Graves disease. CDR3 length: 17 amino acids. Germline assignment: CDR1 MDHEN and CDR2 SYDVKM. The ends were cut back, 3 bases at V and 1 base at J, with 17 bases in the middle. Building of the TCR beta libraries involved iRepertoire HTBI primers and Arm-PCR of CDR3 regions. As originally analysed: Sequenced samples collectively carried under 75 TRBV and 14 TRBJ segments. TCRdb fed the multiplex PCR reads into MiXCR, producing one record per CDR3 protein. TCRdb, not the original authors, processed these V and J calls. The table shows about 620,000 distinct CDR3 sequences, with approximately 15% occurring only once. Noted time point: newly diagnosed GD, antithyroid drugs for less than 3 months. TCR sequences were obtained from RNA taken from PBMCs. Patients of an endocrinology department in Xi'an, China, were included.

This clonotype was picked up many times. The same sample was also studied in work on T cells in Graves' hyperthyroidism and ophthalmopathy. That report notes: Blood also contained most expanded thyroid clonotypes above 0.001.

V and J are TRBV28 and TRBJ2-3, with a possible D match to TRBD2 (6 bases). The clonotype comes from a woman aged 25 to 39 with Graves disease. This sample comprised peripheral blood mononuclear cells (PBMCs), obtained at new diagnosis, from a patient treated with antithyroid drugs. CDR3 sequence reads: CASSFRGLRSGTDTQYF. The CDR3 DNA sequence: TGTGCCAGCAGTTTCCGGGGGTTACGTTCCGGCACAGATACGCAGTATTTT.